This TCR beta chain originates from a study of shared T cell receptors in the human thymus. Profiling relied on immunoSEQ multiplex PCR, and the TCRdb table lists in-frame clones only, not all of them. The sample gives roughly 700,000 clones, approximately 87% of which show up once; roughly 0.0097% is in the top ten. This same sample was also taken into another study, of human thymus T cells. This second study notes: The people who donated were healthy Finnish babies having corrective surgery for congenital heart defects. Corrective cardiac operations yielded the resected thymus tissue. Related reports documented highly overlapping thymic repertoires among unrelated individuals.

Material: thymocytes. The TCR comes from a boy in the first two years of life with a congenital heart defect.

The CDR3 protein is CASSLAPQGEGQPQHF. The CDR3 DNA reads TGTGCCAGCAGCTTAGCGCCACAGGGGGAAGGACAGCCCCAGCATTTT. The V gene is TRBV7-2, the J gene TRBJ1-5, with TRBD1 matching over 8 bases. The CDR3 contains 16 residues. The V gene's germline CDR1 is SGHTA and CDR2 FQGNSA. J was trimmed by 7 bases and V by 0 bases; bases with no gene match: 8.